This TCR beta chain is drawn from a study of T-cell reconstitution after alpha-beta-depleted transplantation in children. Preparation of the TCRbeta library used unique molecular identifiers. TCRdb re-analysed the PCR reads in MiXCR, keeping a single row per CDR3 protein. The table includes about 610,000 distinct CDR3 sequences, under 12% detected once. The sequence came from a human donor who donated a stem cell graft to a child with acute myeloid leukemia. The sequencing used PBMCs from the stem cell graft donor, collected from the stem cell graft.

CDR3 loop: CASSQDRGLGEGYTF. CDR3 DNA: TGCGCCAGCAGCCAAGACAGGGGGCTTGGGGAGGGCTACACCTTC. The chain couples TRBV4-3 to TRBJ1-2; 8 bases line up with TRBD1. The length of the CDR3 is 15 residues. With 0 bases clipped from V and 8 bases from J, the junction kept 8 bases outside the gene matches. Germline V gene sequence: CDR1 LGHNA, CDR2 YSLEER.